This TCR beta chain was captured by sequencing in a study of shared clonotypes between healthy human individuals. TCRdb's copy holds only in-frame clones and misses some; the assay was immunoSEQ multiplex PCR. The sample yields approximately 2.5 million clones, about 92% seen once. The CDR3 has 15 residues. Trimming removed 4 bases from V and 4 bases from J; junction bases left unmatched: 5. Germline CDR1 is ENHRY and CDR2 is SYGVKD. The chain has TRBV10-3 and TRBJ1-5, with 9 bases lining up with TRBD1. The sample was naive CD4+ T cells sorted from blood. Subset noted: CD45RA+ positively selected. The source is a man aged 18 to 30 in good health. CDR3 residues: CAISGTGGENQPQHF. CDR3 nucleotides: TGTGCCATCAGTGGTACAGGGGGCGAGAATCAGCCCCAGCATTTT.